Listed here is a single T cell receptor (beta chain). This sample was taken from a study of blood T cell repertoires in COVID-19. Germline V gives CDR1 SGHVS, CDR2 FNYEAQ. The V and J ends lost 5 bases and 3 bases respectively, with 14 bases between them. CDR3 length: 14 amino acids. TCRdb's table, derived via immunoSEQ multiplex PCR, lists solely in-frame clones and lacks some. The sample has about 210,000 clones, 70% to 90% seen once. Sequenced sample: peripheral blood. This receptor was identified in a woman aged 70-85 years with acute or convalescent COVID-19. V gene TRBV7-6 combines with J gene TRBJ2-7, with D tentatively TRBD2 (6 bases). CDR3 nucleotides: TGTGCCAGCAGCCCCAGCGGGTGGAGCTACGAGCAGTACTTC. Its translation: CASSPSGWSYEQYF.